Shown below are 18 T cell receptor beta chains from a single sample sequenced in a study of shared clonotypes between healthy human individuals. Produced via immunoSEQ multiplex PCR; TCRdb's table is partial and in-frame only. The sample carries hundreds of thousands of clones, less than 85% recorded once. The source material was memory CD4+ T cells sorted from blood. The subset is: CD45RA-negative fraction. These receptor sequences come from a woman under 40 in good health.

V and J are TRBV11-2 and TRBJ2-1, with D possibly matching TRBD1 (6 bases). This CDR3 contains 12 residues. The V end was cut by 5 bases, the J end by 14 bases, with 16 bases between. Germline V CDR1 and CDR2: SGHAT, FQNNGV. The CDR3 spells CASSLRTGKEFF. The CDR3 region has the DNA TGTGCCAGCAGCCTAAGAACAGGGAAAGAGTTCTTC.

The CDR3 here is CASSESVNQPQHF. The CDR3 bases are TGTGCCAGCAGTGAATCTGTTAATCAGCCCCAGCATTTT. This rearrangement joins TRBV2 to TRBJ1-5; D remains unclear. The CDR3 consists of 13 residues. Germline CDR1 is SNHLY and CDR2 is FYNNEI. V was trimmed by 2 bases and J by 4 bases, leaving 6 bases between them.

This clone was counted a single time. The chain employs TRBV28 and TRBJ1-6; D is ambiguous. CDR3 size: 11 residues. CDR1 and CDR2 (germline): MDHEN, SYDVKM. With 5 bases removed from V and 7 bases from J, the gap between germline ends came to 3 bases. The CDR3 is CASSPNSPLHF. The CDR3 DNA is TGTGCCAGCAGTCCCAATTCACCCCTCCACTTT.

This clone was counted once. V is TRBV14 and J is TRBJ2-1; D is unresolved. Germline-derived CDR1 and CDR2 are SGHDN and FVKESK. The CDR3 length is 15 residues. Trimming cost V 0 bases and J 7 bases, with 13 bases left between them. In DNA, the CDR3 is TGTGCCAGCAGCCAAGATGCGCTCGCCCCGAATGAGCAGTTCTTC. Translation: CASSQDALAPNEQFF.

This chain links TRBV7-8 with TRBJ2-1, with 11 nucleotides matching TRBD2. The CDR3 covers 18 residues. The germline V gene encodes CDR1 SGHVS and CDR2 FQNEAQ. V gave up 2 bases and J gave up 0 bases; unmatched junction bases: 6. CDR3 in amino acids: CASSLTSGSTFSYNEQFF. CDR3 nucleotides: TGTGCCAGCAGCTTAACTAGCGGGAGCACATTCTCCTACAATGAGCAGTTCTTC.

The sample holds many counts of this clone. CDR3 sequence: CASSTMGRADTQYF. In DNA form, the CDR3 reads TGTGCCAGCAGTACAATGGGACGGGCAGATACGCAGTATTTT. The V and J genes are TRBV27 and TRBJ2-3; D is possibly TRBD1 or TRBD2 (5 bases each). Germline assignment: CDR1 MNHEY and CDR2 SMNVEV (reference sequence). The CDR3 length is 14 residues. With 5 bases removed from V and 4 bases from J, the gap between germline ends came to 13 bases.

This clone was recorded only once. This sample also contains other DNA sequences that code for the same CDR3. The rearrangement joins TRBV29-1 to TRBJ2-1; D is ambiguous. This CDR3 spans 11 amino acids. The V gene lost 6 bases and the J gene lost 6 bases, with 9 bases spanning the gap. Germline V gene sequence: CDR1 SQVTM, CDR2 ANQGSEA. CDR3 sequence: CSVAPGNEQFF. The DNA for the CDR3 is TGCAGCGTCGCTCCGGGCAATGAGCAGTTCTTC.

This clone has just one count. The V gene is TRBV7-2, the J gene TRBJ2-2; D not resolved. The germline V gene encodes CDR1 SGHTA and CDR2 FQGNSA. The CDR3 is 15 amino acids. V was shortened by 8 bases and J by 4 bases, with 17 bases between the two germline ends. The CDR3 is CASPSAEPRTGELFF. In DNA, the CDR3 is TGTGCCAGCCCCTCCGCGGAGCCTCGCACCGGGGAGCTGTTTTTT.

V is TRBV2 and J is TRBJ1-3; D remains ambiguous. The CDR3 consists of 15 residues. Germline V gene data show CDR1 as SNHLY and CDR2 as FYNNEI. V lost 6 bases and J lost 0, with 12 bases in between. CDR3 in amino acids: CASRDAPNSGNTIYF. The CDR3 nucleotides are TGTGCCAGCAGAGACGCCCCTAACTCTGGAAACACCATATATTTT.

This chain uses TRBV29-1 with TRBJ1-2; 8 bases map to TRBD1. The CDR3 has 14 residues. Trimming took 4 bases from V and 4 from J; bases not matched to a gene: 8. Per germline, CDR1 SQVTM and CDR2 ANQGSEA. CDR3 in DNA: TGCAGCGTTGCCCAGGGGGCTGAGGGCTATGGCTACACCTTC. Its translation: CSVAQGAEGYGYTF.

The rearrangement uses TRBV20-1 and TRBJ1-2; unclear D gene. This CDR3 has 11 residues. In germline, CDR1 is DFQATT, CDR2 SNEGSKA (reference sequence). The V gene lost 3 bases and the J gene lost 6 bases, with 8 bases spanning the gap. Written as DNA, the CDR3 is TGCAGTGCTAGTTTCGGGAATGGCTACACCTTC. It encodes CSASFGNGYTF.

J is TRBJ1-1 and V is TRBV10-3; TRBD1 matches 7 bases. With 6 bases clipped from V and 6 bases from J, the junction kept 10 bases outside the gene matches. This CDR3 spans 14 amino acids. Germline CDR1 is ENHRY and CDR2 is SYGVKD. In DNA form, the CDR3 reads TGTGCCATCAGCCTGGGGCAGGGGGGCGCTGAAGCTTTCTTT. The encoded protein is CAISLGQGGAEAFF.

The J gene is TRBJ2-7, the V gene TRBV19; TRBD1 matches at 7 bases. J gave up 4 bases and V 10 bases, and 7 bases lay outside the gene matches. The V gene's germline CDR1 is LNHDA and CDR2 SQIVND (reference sequence). CDR3 length: 12 residues. CDR3 residues: CATGDRAYEQYF. CDR3 nucleotide sequence: TGTGCCACCGGGGACAGAGCGTACGAGCAGTACTTC.

The CDR3 nucleotides are TGTGCCAGCTCACCAAATTGGGCGAAGGGCGAGCAGTACTTC. This gives the protein CASSPNWAKGEQYF. The chain carries TRBV18 and TRBJ2-7, with D uncertain. Trimming left V 2 bases short and J 6 bases short, with 14 bases between. This CDR3 comprises 14 residues. Germline lookup yields CDR1 KGHSH and CDR2 LQKENI.

This sequence joins TRBV10-1 and TRBJ1-1; TRBD1 aligns across 9 bases. V was clipped by 6 bases and J by 1 base; unmatched bases: 3. The CDR3 totals 14 residues. Germline assignment: CDR1 WNHNN and CDR2 SYGVQD (reference sequence). The DNA of the CDR3 is TGCGCCAGCAGATCGGACAGGGGGAACACTGAAGCTTTCTTT. It yields the protein CASRSDRGNTEAFF.

The CDR3 DNA is TGCGCCAGCAGTGAGTCGACTGGGACAAGGGGCTACACCTTC. Its protein is CASSESTGTRGYTF. J is TRBJ1-2 and V is TRBV10-1; D possibly corresponds to TRBD1 (6 bases). There are 14 residues in the CDR3. CDR1 and CDR2 from the germline V gene are WNHNN and SYGVQD (reference sequence). The V end lost 0 bases, the J end lost 8 bases, and 13 bases lay between the germline ends.

This clone has just a few counts. V usage is TRBV10-3 and J usage is TRBJ1-3; no firm D call. V was clipped by 7 bases and J by 0 bases, with 10 bases between them. Germline CDR1 is ENHRY and CDR2 is SYGVKD. The CDR3 runs to 14 residues. The CDR3 reads CAITTPSSGNTIYF. The CDR3 DNA is TGTGCCATCACTACCCCGAGCTCTGGAAACACCATATATTTT.

The V call is TRBV5-8, the J call TRBJ1-2; D gene unclear. Germline V gives CDR1 SGHTS, CDR2 YDEGEE. V gave up 0 bases and J gave up 5 bases, with 8 bases separating them. There are 13 residues in the CDR3. This CDR3 is CASSLAGTYGYTF. The CDR3 region has the DNA TGTGCCAGCAGCTTGGCGGGTACATATGGCTACACCTTC.